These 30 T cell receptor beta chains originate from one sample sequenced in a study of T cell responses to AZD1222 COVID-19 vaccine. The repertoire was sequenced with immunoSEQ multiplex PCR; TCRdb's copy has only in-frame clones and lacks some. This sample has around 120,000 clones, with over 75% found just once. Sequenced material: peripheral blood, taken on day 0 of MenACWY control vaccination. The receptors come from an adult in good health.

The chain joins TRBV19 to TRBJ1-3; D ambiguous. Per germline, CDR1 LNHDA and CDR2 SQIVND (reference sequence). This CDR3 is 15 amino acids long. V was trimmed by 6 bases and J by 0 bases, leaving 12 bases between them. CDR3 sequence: CASRTPTYSGNTIYF. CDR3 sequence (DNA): TGTGCCAGTAGAACACCAACCTACTCTGGAAACACCATATATTTT.

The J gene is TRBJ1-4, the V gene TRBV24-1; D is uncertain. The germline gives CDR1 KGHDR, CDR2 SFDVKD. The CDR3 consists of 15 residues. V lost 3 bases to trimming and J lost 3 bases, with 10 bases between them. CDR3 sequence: CATSDPALANEKLFF. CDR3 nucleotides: TGTGCCACCAGTGATCCCGCACTGGCTAATGAAAAACTGTTTTTT.

CDR3 loop: CASSRDRGNEKLFF. CDR3 sequence (DNA): TGTGCCAGCAGCCGGGACAGAGGAAATGAAAAACTGTTTTTT. The chain uses TRBV27 and TRBJ1-4; 7 nucleotides agree with TRBD1. V gave up 6 bases and J gave up 5 bases; unmatched junction bases: 6. CDR1 and CDR2 (germline): MNHEY, SMNVEV (reference sequence). CDR3 length: 14 amino acids.

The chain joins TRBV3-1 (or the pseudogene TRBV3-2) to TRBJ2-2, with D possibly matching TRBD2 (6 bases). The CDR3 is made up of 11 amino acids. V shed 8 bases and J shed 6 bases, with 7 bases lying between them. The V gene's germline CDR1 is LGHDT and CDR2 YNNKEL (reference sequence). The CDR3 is CASWGAGELFF. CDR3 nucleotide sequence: TGTGCCAGCTGGGGGGCCGGGGAGCTGTTTTTT.

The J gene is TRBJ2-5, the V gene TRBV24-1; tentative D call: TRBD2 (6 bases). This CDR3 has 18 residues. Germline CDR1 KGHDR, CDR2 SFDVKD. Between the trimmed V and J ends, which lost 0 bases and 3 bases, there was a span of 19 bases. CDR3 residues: CATSDLRETEASEETQYF. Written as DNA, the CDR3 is TGTGCCACCAGTGATTTGCGCGAAACCGAGGCTAGCGAAGAGACCCAGTACTTC.

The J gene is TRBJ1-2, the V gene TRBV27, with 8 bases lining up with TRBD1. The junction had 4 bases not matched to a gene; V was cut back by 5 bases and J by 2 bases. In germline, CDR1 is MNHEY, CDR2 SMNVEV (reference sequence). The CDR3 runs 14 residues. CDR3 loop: CASSTRQGNYGYTF. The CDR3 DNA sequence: TGTGCCAGCAGTACTCGACAGGGGAACTATGGCTACACCTTC.

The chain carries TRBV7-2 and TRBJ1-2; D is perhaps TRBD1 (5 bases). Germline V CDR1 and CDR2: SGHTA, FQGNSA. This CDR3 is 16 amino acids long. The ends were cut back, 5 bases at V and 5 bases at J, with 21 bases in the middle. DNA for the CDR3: TGTGCCAGCAGCCTAGATTGGGGGGGTAGAGGATATGGCTACACCTTC. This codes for CASSLDWGGRGYGYTF.

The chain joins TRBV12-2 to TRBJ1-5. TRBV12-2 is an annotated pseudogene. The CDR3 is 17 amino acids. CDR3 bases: TGTGCAAGTCGCTTAGCGAAGTCGGAGTATAGCAATCAGCCCCAGCATTTT. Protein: CASRLAKSEYSNQPQHF.

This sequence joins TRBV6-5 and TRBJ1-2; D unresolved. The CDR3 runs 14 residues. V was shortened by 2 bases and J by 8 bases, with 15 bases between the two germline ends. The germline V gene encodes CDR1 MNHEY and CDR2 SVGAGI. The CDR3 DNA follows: TGTGCCAGCAGTTACGACGCCGCTTATATGGGCTACACCTTC. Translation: CASSYDAAYMGYTF.

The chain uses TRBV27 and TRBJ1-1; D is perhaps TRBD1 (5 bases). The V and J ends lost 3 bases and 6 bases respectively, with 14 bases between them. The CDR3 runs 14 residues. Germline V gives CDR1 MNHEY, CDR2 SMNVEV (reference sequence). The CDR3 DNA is TGTGCCAGCAGTTTTAAGGGGTTCCCAGCTGAAGCTTTCTTT. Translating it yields CASSFKGFPAEAFF.

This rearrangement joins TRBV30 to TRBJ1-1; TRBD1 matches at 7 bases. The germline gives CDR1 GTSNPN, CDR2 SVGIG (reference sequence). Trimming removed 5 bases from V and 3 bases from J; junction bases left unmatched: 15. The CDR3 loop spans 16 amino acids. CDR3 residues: CAWSRGRYSGDTEAFF. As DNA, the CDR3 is TGTGCCTGGTCGAGGGGGCGTTACAGCGGGGACACTGAAGCTTTCTTT.

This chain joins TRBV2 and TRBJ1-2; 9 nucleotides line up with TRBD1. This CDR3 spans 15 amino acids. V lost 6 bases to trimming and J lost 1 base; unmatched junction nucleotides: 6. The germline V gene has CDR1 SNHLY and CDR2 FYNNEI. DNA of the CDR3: TGTGCCAGCAGGAGAGGGACAGGGTTTAACTATGGCTACACCTTC. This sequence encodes CASRRGTGFNYGYTF.

The CDR3 DNA reads TGTGCCAGCAGCTTAGGACAGGGCTCCCCCGATGGTGATACGCAGTATTTT. It specifies CASSLGQGSPDGDTQYF. V usage is TRBV11-3 and J usage is TRBJ2-3; the match to TRBD1 covers 7 bases. Germline trimming cut 1 base from V and 6 bases from J; bases unmatched to any gene: 13. CDR3 length: 17 amino acids. Germline V gene data show CDR1 as SGHNT and CDR2 as YENEEA.

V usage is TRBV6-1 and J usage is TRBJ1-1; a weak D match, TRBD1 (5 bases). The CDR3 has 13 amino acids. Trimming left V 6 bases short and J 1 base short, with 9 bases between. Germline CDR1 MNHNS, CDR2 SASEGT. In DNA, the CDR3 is TGTGCCAGCAGGGTGACAGAGAACACTGAAGCTTTCTTT. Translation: CASRVTENTEAFF.

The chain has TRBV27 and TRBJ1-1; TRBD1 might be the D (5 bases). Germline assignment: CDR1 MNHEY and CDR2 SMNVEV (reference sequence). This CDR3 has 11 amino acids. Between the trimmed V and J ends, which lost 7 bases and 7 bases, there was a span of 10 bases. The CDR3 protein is CASIRGNEAFF. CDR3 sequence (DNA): TGTGCCAGCATAAGGGGTAATGAAGCTTTCTTT.

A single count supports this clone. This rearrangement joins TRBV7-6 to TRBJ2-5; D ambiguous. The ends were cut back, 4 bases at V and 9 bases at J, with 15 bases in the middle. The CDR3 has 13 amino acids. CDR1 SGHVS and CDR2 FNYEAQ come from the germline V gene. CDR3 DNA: TGTGCCAGCAGCTCCCTCGGGTCCGCGGCCCAGTACTTC. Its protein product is CASSSLGSAAQYF. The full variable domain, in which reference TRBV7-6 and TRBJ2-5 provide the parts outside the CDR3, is GAGVSQSPRYKVTKRGQDVALRCDPISGHVSLYWYRQALGQGPEFLTYFNYEAQQDKSGLPNDRFSAERPEGSISTLTIQRTEQRDSAMYRCASSSLGSAAQYFGPGTRLLVL.

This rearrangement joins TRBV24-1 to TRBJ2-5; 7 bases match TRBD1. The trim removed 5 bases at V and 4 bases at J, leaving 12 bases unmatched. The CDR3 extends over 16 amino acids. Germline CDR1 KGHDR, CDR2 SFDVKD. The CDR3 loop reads CATSALKQGWGETQYF. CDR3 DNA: TGTGCCACCAGTGCTCTTAAACAGGGGTGGGGAGAGACCCAGTACTTC.

The CDR3 DNA is TGCGCCAGCAGCCTCCGGGGCTACGAGCAGTACTTC. This translates into CASSLRGYEQYF. The gene calls are TRBV5-1 and TRBJ2-7; TRBD2 might be the D (5 bases). The germline gives CDR1 SGHRS, CDR2 YFSETQ. V gave up 4 bases and J gave up 3 bases, with 8 bases separating them. CDR3 length: 12 amino acids.

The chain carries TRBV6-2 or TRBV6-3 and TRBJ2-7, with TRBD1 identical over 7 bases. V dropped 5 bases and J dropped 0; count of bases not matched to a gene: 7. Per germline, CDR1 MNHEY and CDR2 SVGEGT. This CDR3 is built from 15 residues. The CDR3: CASSRRGTSSYEQYF. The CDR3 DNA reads TGTGCCAGCAGTCGCAGGGGGACAAGCTCCTACGAGCAGTACTTC.

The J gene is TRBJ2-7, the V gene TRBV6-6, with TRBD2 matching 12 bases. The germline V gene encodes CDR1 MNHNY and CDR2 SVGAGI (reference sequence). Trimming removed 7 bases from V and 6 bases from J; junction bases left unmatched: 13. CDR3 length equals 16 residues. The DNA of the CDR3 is TGTGCCAGCAACCCTAGCGGGGGGGGACGACTGGGCGAGCAGTACTTC. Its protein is CASNPSGGGRLGEQYF.

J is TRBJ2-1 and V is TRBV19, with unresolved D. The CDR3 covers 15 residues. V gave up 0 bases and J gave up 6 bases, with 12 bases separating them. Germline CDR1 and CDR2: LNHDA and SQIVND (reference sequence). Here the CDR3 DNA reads TGTGCCAGTAGTATAGATCTGAGGCCCGTCAATGAGCAGTTCTTC. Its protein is CASSIDLRPVNEQFF.

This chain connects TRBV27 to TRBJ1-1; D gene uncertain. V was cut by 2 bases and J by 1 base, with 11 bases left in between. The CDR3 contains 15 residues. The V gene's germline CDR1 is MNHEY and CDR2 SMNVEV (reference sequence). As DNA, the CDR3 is TGTGCCAGCAGTTTAGTTCCCTCAGGGAACACTGAAGCTTTCTTT. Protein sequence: CASSLVPSGNTEAFF.

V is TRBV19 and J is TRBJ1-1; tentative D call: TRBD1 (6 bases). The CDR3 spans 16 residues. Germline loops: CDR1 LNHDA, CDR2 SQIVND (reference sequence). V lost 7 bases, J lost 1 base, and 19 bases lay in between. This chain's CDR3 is CASTLAHDRPNTEAFF. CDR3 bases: TGTGCCAGTACCTTAGCCCATGACAGGCCGAACACTGAAGCTTTCTTT.

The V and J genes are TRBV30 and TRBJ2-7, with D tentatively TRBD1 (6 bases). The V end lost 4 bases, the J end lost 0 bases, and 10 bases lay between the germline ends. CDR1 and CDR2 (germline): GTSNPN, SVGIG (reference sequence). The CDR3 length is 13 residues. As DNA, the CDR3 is TGTGCCTGGAACTTCAGGGGCTCCTACGAGCAGTACTTC. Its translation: CAWNFRGSYEQYF.

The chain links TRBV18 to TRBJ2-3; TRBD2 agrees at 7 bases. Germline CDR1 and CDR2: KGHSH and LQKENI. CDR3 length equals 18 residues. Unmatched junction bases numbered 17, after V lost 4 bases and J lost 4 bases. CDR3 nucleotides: TGTGCCAGCTCACATACCCATGGTGGCGGGGGAAAGGCAGATACGCAGTATTTT. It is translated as CASSHTHGGGGKADTQYF.

The chain's CDR3 is CAVQDPGLAGGLYEQYF. The CDR3 DNA reads TGTGCCGTCCAGGACCCGGGACTAGCGGGGGGCCTGTACGAGCAGTACTTC. The chain couples TRBV28 to TRBJ2-7, with 15 bases identical to TRBD2. V dropped 11 bases and J dropped 4; count of bases not matched to a gene: 15. This CDR3 is built from 17 residues. Germline CDR1 reads MDHEN; CDR2 reads SYDVKM.

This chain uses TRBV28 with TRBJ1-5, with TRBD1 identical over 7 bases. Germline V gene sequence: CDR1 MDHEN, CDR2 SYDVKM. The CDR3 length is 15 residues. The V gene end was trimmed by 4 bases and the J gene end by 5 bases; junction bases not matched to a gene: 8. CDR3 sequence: CASSSQTGSYQPQHF. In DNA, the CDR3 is TGTGCCAGCAGTTCCCAGACAGGGTCTTATCAGCCCCAGCATTTT.

In DNA, the CDR3 is TGCGCCAGCAGCGTGGACAGATACGCCTCCTACGAGCAGTACTTC. It encodes CASSVDRYASYEQYF. V gene TRBV5-1 combines with J gene TRBJ2-7; a weak D match, TRBD1 (6 bases). The CDR3 covers 15 residues. The V gene's germline CDR1 is SGHRS and CDR2 YFSETQ. V dropped 4 bases and J dropped 0 bases, with 14 bases sitting between them.

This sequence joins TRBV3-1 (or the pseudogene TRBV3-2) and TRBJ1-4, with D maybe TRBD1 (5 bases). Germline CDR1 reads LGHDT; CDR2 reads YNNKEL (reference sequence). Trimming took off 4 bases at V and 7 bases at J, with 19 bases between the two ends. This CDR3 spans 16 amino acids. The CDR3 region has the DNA TGTGCCAGCAGCCTCCTGGGGCTAGGGAGACGTGAAAAACTGTTTTTT. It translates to CASSLLGLGRREKLFF.

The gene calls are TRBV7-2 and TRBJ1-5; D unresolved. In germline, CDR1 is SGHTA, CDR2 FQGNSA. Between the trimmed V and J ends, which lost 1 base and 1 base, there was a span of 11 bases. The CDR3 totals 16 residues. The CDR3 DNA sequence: TGTGCCAGCAGCTTAGAGGCGGGGAGAAGCAATCAGCCCCAGCATTTT. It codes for CASSLEAGRSNQPQHF. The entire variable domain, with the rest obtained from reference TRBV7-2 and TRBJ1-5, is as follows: GAGVSQSPSNKVTEKGKDVELRCDPISGHTALYWYRQSLGQGLEFLIYFQGNSAPDKSGLPSDRFSAERTGGSVSTLTIQRTQQEDSAVYLCASSLEAGRSNQPQHFGDGTRLSIL.